Listed below are T cell receptor beta chains from one sample, sequenced in a study of blood T cell repertoires in COVID-19. Profiled with immunoSEQ multiplex PCR; TCRdb holds only in-frame clones, not every one. The table shows about 220,000 clones, with around four fifths occurring only once. Sequencing used peripheral blood. The receptor source for this set is a man aged 25 to 45 with active or convalescent COVID-19. Both conserved end residues are part of each CDR3. Fields, in order: clone size, D gene, J gene, V gene, CDR3 protein, CDR3 DNA. D genes are given only for firm matches. Not every row has a clone size; where given, it reads once, few, many or a size class.

>.|.|TRBJ1-2|TRBV9
CASGQGLINYGYTF
TGTGCCAGCGGGCAGGGACTAATAAACTATGGCTACACCTTC
>once|TRBD1|TRBJ1-1|TRBV10-3
CAISPQGGNTEAFF
TGTGCCATCAGTCCACAGGGGGGTAACACTGAAGCTTTCTTT
>.|.|TRBJ2-7|TRBV3-1/TRBV3-2
CASSQGGGATYEQYF
TGTGCCAGCAGCCAAGGAGGCGGGGCTACCTACGAGCAGTACTTC
>few|.|TRBJ1-1|TRBV4-1
CASSQESPDTGNTEAFF
TGCGCCAGCAGCCAAGAATCCCCGGACACCGGGAACACTGAAGCTTTCTTT
>.|.|TRBJ1-3|TRBV11-3
CASIRTSGPIYF
TGTGCCAGCATCAGGACTTCAGGTCCCATATATTTT
>.|.|TRBJ1-4|TRBV20-1
CSASRRVAEKLFF
TGCAGTGCTAGTCGCAGGGTGGCTGAAAAACTGTTTTTT
>.|TRBD1|TRBJ1-2|TRBV4-3
CASSQARQGRAAANGYTF
TGCGCCAGCAGCCAAGCAAGACAGGGGCGCGCAGCGGCGAATGGCTACACCTTC
>.|TRBD1|TRBJ1-2|TRBV6-5
CASIGGTGALYRYTF
TGTGCCAGCATAGGTGGGACAGGGGCTCTCTATCGCTACACCTTC
>once|.|TRBJ2-1|TRBV5-6
CASSLLAPQYNEQFF
TGTGCCAGCAGCTTGCTGGCCCCCCAGTACAATGAGCAGTTCTTC
>.|TRBD2|TRBJ2-3|TRBV9
CASSVEGRGLGNTDTQYF
TGTGCCAGCAGCGTAGAGGGGAGGGGACTGGGGAACACAGATACGCAGTATTTT
>.|.|TRBJ2-5|TRBV7-2
CASMLGGAQETQYF
TGTGCCAGCATGCTGGGCGGGGCGCAAGAGACCCAGTACTTC
>.|.|TRBJ1-3|TRBV28
CASTPRSGNTIYF
TGTGCCAGCACGCCGAGGAGTGGAAACACCATATATTTT
>once|.|TRBJ2-1|TRBV2
CASSAWEGGAYNEQFF
TGTGCCAGCAGTGCCTGGGAGGGGGGCGCCTACAATGAGCAGTTCTTC
>once|.|TRBJ2-6|TRBV29-1
CSVESRAGANVLTF
TGCAGCGTTGAAAGCCGGGCTGGGGCCAACGTCCTGACTTTC
>.|.|TRBJ2-7|TRBV5-6
CASSPLGGAGEQYF
TGTGCCAGCAGCCCCTTGGGGGGGGCGGGCGAGCAGTACTTC
>.|TRBD1|TRBJ1-2|TRBV6-5
CASREGAGGYTF
TGTGCCAGCAGGGAGGGGGCGGGTGGCTACACCTTC
>.|.|TRBJ2-1|TRBV6-2/TRBV6-3
CASSSPVPSSYNEQFF
TGTGCCAGCAGTTCCCCCGTCCCCAGCTCCTACAATGAGCAGTTCTTC
>.|TRBD2|TRBJ2-1|TRBV5-1
CARGVERAGSAGPYNEQFF
TGCGCCAGGGGGGTCGAGCGGGCAGGCTCAGCGGGGCCCTACAATGAGCAGTTCTTC
>.|.|TRBJ1-2|TRBV3-1/TRBV3-2
CASSPRQLYGYTF
TGTGCCAGCAGCCCCAGACAGCTCTATGGCTACACCTTC
>.|TRBD1|TRBJ1-1|TRBV28
CATTVPGQGQGTEAFF
TGTGCCACTACCGTCCCGGGACAGGGTCAGGGCACTGAAGCTTTCTTT
>.|.|TRBJ2-5|TRBV11-2
CASSPLGGGETQYF
TGTGCCAGCAGCCCCCTAGGGGGGGGCGAGACCCAGTACTTC
>.|.|TRBJ2-1|TRBV4-1
CASSQEGLRNREQFF
TGCGCCAGCAGCCAAGAGGGACTCCGGAATAGGGAGCAGTTCTTC
>few|.|TRBJ1-5|TRBV2
CASGGARVSNQPQHF
TGTGCCAGCGGGGGGGCGAGGGTAAGCAATCAGCCCCAGCATTTT
>few|.|TRBJ2-1|TRBV6-5
CASSYRGRNEQFF
TGTGCCAGCAGTTATAGGGGTAGGAATGAGCAGTTCTTC
>.|.|TRBJ1-6|TRBV4-1
CASSLTVGDSPLHF
TGCGCCAGCAGCCTTACTGTAGGGGATTCACCCCTCCACTTT
>.|TRBD1|TRBJ1-2|TRBV3-1/TRBV3-2
CASRPRTGGNYGYTF
TGTGCCAGCAGACCCAGGACAGGGGGGAACTATGGCTACACCTTC
>few|.|TRBJ2-1|TRBV4-1
CASSPSDWGYNEQFF
TGCGCCAGCAGCCCTTCGGACTGGGGATACAATGAGCAGTTCTTC
>.|TRBD2|TRBJ2-7|TRBV27
CASSGSPTYEQYF
TGTGCCAGTAGCGGGAGTCCGACCTACGAGCAGTACTTC